The 22 T cell receptor beta chains below were found in one sample sequenced in a study of T cell repertoires in cytomegalovirus infection. TCRdb ran MiXCR on the reads and lists one entry per CDR3 protein. This table holds fewer than 200,000 distinct CDR3 sequences, around 15% found once. Source material: PBMCs. These receptor sequences come from a human donor in good health (CMV status not recorded). Some clones in this sample may be carry-over from other donors' samples.

This clonotype was recorded a few times. This chain connects TRBV5-5 to TRBJ1-1; TRBD1 agrees at 7 bases. Trimming at V came to 3 bases and at J to 0 bases, leaving 2 bases not matched to a gene. This CDR3 contains 14 residues. Per the germline V gene, CDR1 is SGHKS and CDR2 is YYEKEE (reference sequence). The CDR3 nucleotides read TGTGCCAGCAGCTCGGGACAGATGAACACTGAAGCTTTCTTT. Protein product: CASSSGQMNTEAFF.

The CDR3 region has the DNA TGCAGTGCCACCTCACGTTTGGGGGGCACTGAAGCTTTCTTT. It is translated as CSATSRLGGTEAFF. V is TRBV20-1 and J is TRBJ1-1, with D possibly matching TRBD1 (5 bases). This CDR3 has 14 amino acids. The germline gives CDR1 DFQATT, CDR2 SNEGSKA (reference sequence). Trimming cost V 6 bases and J 4 bases, with 18 bases left between them.

This clonotype was observed at least ten times. J is TRBJ2-7 and V is TRBV12-3 or TRBV12-4; D is undetermined. V lost 5 bases and J lost 5, with 16 bases in between. The CDR3 length is 14 residues. The CDR3 sequence: CASSPPPGLNEQYF. CDR3 DNA sequence: TGTGCCAGCAGTCCCCCCCCAGGCTTGAACGAGCAGTACTTC.

This clonotype was counted many times. The chain joins TRBV7-2 to TRBJ1-1; no clear D. The CDR3 is made up of 15 amino acids. Trimming removed 4 bases from V and 7 bases from J, with 19 bases in between. Germline V CDR1 and CDR2: SGHTA, FQGNSA. This CDR3 reads CASSSLVGHVSEAFF. CDR3 coding DNA: TGTGCCAGCAGCTCTTTAGTAGGCCACGTGAGTGAAGCTTTCTTT.

This clonotype was recorded at least ten times. The gene calls are TRBV7-3 and TRBJ2-2; D unclear. Trimming pared 5 bases from V and 0 bases from J, leaving 10 bases between. The CDR3 contains 15 residues. Germline loops: CDR1 SGHTA, CDR2 FQGTGA. CDR3 in amino acids: CASSPDSSNTGELFF. The CDR3 DNA reads TGTGCCAGCAGCCCTGACTCCTCGAACACCGGGGAGCTGTTTTTT.

This clonotype was recorded at least ten times. V and J are TRBV7-9 and TRBJ1-4; tentatively, D is TRBD1 (5 bases). Trimming shortened V by 5 bases and J by 8 bases, and 18 bases separated the two germline ends. Germline lookup yields CDR1 SEHNR and CDR2 FQNEAQ (reference sequence). The CDR3 has 15 residues. CDR3 amino acids: CASSRYPGAREKLFF. The CDR3 nucleotides read TGTGCCAGCAGCCGATACCCCGGGGCTCGGGAAAAACTGTTTTTT.

This chain uses TRBV5-5 with TRBJ2-2, with D perhaps TRBD1 (5 bases). Germline-derived CDR1 and CDR2 are SGHKS and YYEKEE (reference sequence). The CDR3 is 13 residues long. V shed 3 bases and J shed 6 bases, with 9 bases lying between them. DNA for the CDR3: TGTGCCAGCAGCTCCTTGACAGCCGGGGAGCTGTTTTTT. This sequence encodes CASSSLTAGELFF.

This clonotype was picked up many times. The CDR3: CASSLEDPDGYTF. The DNA of the CDR3 is TGTGCCAGCAGCTTAGAGGACCCCGATGGCTACACCTTC. V usage is TRBV7-9 and J usage is TRBJ1-2; D not certain. The ends were cut back, 1 base at V and 6 bases at J, with 9 bases in the middle. This CDR3 contains 13 residues. Germline CDR1 is SEHNR and CDR2 is FQNEAQ (reference sequence).

A few counts support this clonotype. The rearrangement links TRBV27 to TRBJ2-1, with 7 bases matching TRBD2. The CDR3 extends over 17 amino acids. V was clipped by 1 base and J by 0 bases; unmatched bases: 6. Germline CDR1 reads MNHEY; CDR2 reads SMNVEV (reference sequence). The CDR3 is CASSLFPSGLSYNEQFF. CDR3 nucleotide sequence: TGTGCCAGCAGTTTATTTCCTAGCGGACTCTCCTACAATGAGCAGTTCTTC.

The chain uses TRBV28 and TRBJ1-1; no firm D call. Germline loops: CDR1 MDHEN, CDR2 SYDVKM. The CDR3 is 13 residues long. With 10 bases removed from V and 4 bases from J, the gap between germline ends came to 16 bases. Here the CDR3 DNA reads TGTGCCACAATTACTTCCCCGGGCACTGAAGCTTTCTTT. Translation gives CATITSPGTEAFF.

This clonotype was seen a handful of times. The chain carries TRBV20-1 and TRBJ1-6; no reliable D call. The CDR3 loop spans 15 amino acids. Germline lookup yields CDR1 DFQATT and CDR2 SNEGSKA (reference sequence). V lost 6 bases, J lost 6 bases, and 18 bases lay in between. The DNA of the CDR3 is TGCAGTGCCAACTTAGTGGTGGTTGGTAATTCACCCCTCCACTTT. It specifies CSANLVVVGNSPLHF.

This clonotype was detected many times. The CDR3 reads CASSYTLGVDTQYF. CDR3 DNA sequence: TGTGCCAGCAGCTACACCCTCGGGGTAGATACGCAGTATTTT. The chain links TRBV6-2 or TRBV6-3 to TRBJ2-3; TRBD2 might be the D (5 bases). Per the germline V gene, CDR1 is MNHEY and CDR2 is SVGEGT. Deletions cut 6 bases from V and 5 bases from J, with 15 bases between. The CDR3 has 14 amino acids.

This chain joins TRBV29-1 and TRBJ2-1, with D maybe TRBD2 (7 bases). CDR3 size: 12 residues. Germline CDR1 is SQVTM and CDR2 is ANQGSEA. Trimming left V 7 bases short and J 10 bases short, with 17 bases between. The CDR3 here is CSGGGRVREQFF. DNA for the CDR3: TGCAGCGGGGGGGGCAGGGTTCGAGAGCAGTTCTTC.

V is TRBV24-1 and J is TRBJ2-3, with 7 bases identical to TRBD2. J lost 4 bases, V lost 2 bases, and 11 bases had no gene match. This CDR3 region has 17 residues. The V gene's germline CDR1 is KGHDR and CDR2 SFDVKD. CDR3 sequence: CATSDSWAGDAPDTQYF. DNA for the CDR3: TGTGCCACCAGTGATTCGTGGGCGGGAGATGCTCCAGATACGCAGTATTTT.

This clonotype has a count of ten or more. The J gene is TRBJ2-4, the V gene TRBV10-3, with 8 bases identical to TRBD2. The CDR3 is 18 amino acids. Losses at the gene ends were 2 bases for V and 8 bases for J; bases not matched to a gene: 17. The germline CDR1 and CDR2 sequences are ENHRY and SYGVKD. CDR3 sequence (DNA): TGTGCCATCAGTGAGGTCCTATCGGGGGGGCACATGGTACACATTCAGTACTTC. Translated, it gives CAISEVLSGGHMVHIQYF.

Ten or more counts support this clonotype. The gene calls are TRBV7-2 and TRBJ1-6; D unclear. This CDR3 contains 16 residues. Germline V gene sequence: CDR1 SGHTA, CDR2 FQGNSA. V lost 3 bases and J lost 0, with 9 bases in between. CDR3 coding DNA: TGTGCCAGCAGCTTGGGTCACAGCTCCTATAATTCACCCCTCCACTTT. Its protein is CASSLGHSSYNSPLHF.

This clonotype was seen at least ten times. This sequence joins TRBV7-2 and TRBJ1-1, with D uncertain. The CDR3 consists of 14 residues. The germline gives CDR1 SGHTA, CDR2 FQGNSA. Trimming took 5 bases from V and 6 from J, leaving 16 bases between them. CDR3: CASSPANLGAEAFF. In DNA form, the CDR3 reads TGTGCCAGCAGCCCGGCCAATTTGGGCGCTGAAGCTTTCTTT.

This clonotype was observed a handful of times. This chain links TRBV28 with TRBJ1-2; D is possibly TRBD1 (5 bases). The CDR3 runs to 13 residues. V dropped 7 bases and J dropped 5 bases, with 14 bases sitting between them. Looked up from germline, CDR1 is MDHEN and CDR2 is SYDVKM. The CDR3 here is CASTQVRGYGYTF. Written as DNA, the CDR3 is TGTGCCAGCACCCAAGTAAGGGGTTATGGCTACACCTTC.

Only a few counts were recorded for this clonotype. The V and J genes are TRBV27 and TRBJ1-2; no reliable D call. There are 13 residues in the CDR3. Germline lookup yields CDR1 MNHEY and CDR2 SMNVEV (reference sequence). Trimming removed 0 bases from V and 8 bases from J, with 10 bases in between. The CDR3: CASSLSSGRGYTF. The CDR3 DNA reads as TGTGCCAGCAGTTTATCGAGCGGGAGAGGCTACACCTTC.

This clonotype showed up just a few times. As DNA, the CDR3 is TGTGCTGGAGCGGGGTTGCGACAAAACACTGAAGCTTTCTTT. Amino acids: CAGAGLRQNTEAFF. The rearrangement links TRBV12-5 to TRBJ1-1; D gene unclear. The V gene lost 11 bases and the J gene lost 2 bases, with 18 bases spanning the gap. Germline CDR1 LGHNT, CDR2 FRNRAP. The CDR3 consists of 14 residues.

This clonotype was picked up a small number of times. This chain links TRBV7-6 with TRBJ1-5; D may be TRBD1 (6 bases). Deletions cut 2 bases from V and 0 bases from J, with 14 bases between. CDR1 and CDR2 from the germline V gene are SGHVS and FNYEAQ. The CDR3 spans 17 residues. CDR3 amino acids: CASSLFVGGGSNQPQHF. CDR3 bases: TGTGCCAGCAGCTTATTCGTGGGAGGGGGTAGCAATCAGCCCCAGCATTTT.

This chain connects TRBV20-1 to TRBJ1-1; weak D call: TRBD1 (6 bases). This CDR3 is built from 13 residues. V gave up 1 base and J gave up 3 bases, with 9 bases separating them. The germline gives CDR1 DFQATT, CDR2 SNEGSKA (reference sequence). CDR3 DNA: TGCAGTGCTAGAGTGGGGGCCGACACTGAAGCTTTCTTT. Translated: CSARVGADTEAFF.